What follows are 21 T cell receptor beta chains derived from one specimen sequenced in a study of blood T cell repertoires in COVID-19. This table comes from immunoSEQ multiplex PCR, and its TCRdb copy is limited to in-frame clones, with some not included. This table holds more than 95,000 clones, 87% found once. Specimen: peripheral blood. The source is a human donor in a cohort sampled during active COVID-19.

The V gene is TRBV7-3, the J gene TRBJ2-3, with TRBD2 identical over 9 bases. The CDR3 sequence is 15 residues long. The germline CDR1 and CDR2 sequences are SGHTA and FQGTGA. With V trimmed by 1 base and J by 3 bases, 2 bases remained unmatched. CDR3 nucleotide sequence: TGTGCCAGCAGCTTAATGGCGGGGGGGACAGATACGCAGTATTTT. Translated: CASSLMAGGTDTQYF.

This clone was picked up a small number of times. The V gene is TRBV6-5, the J gene TRBJ1-1; the D gene is possibly TRBD1 (6 bases). V was pared by 0 bases and J by 5 bases, with 13 bases between. The CDR3 has 15 amino acids. Germline V lookup: CDR1 MNHEY, CDR2 SVGAGI. The CDR3 bases are TGTGCCAGCAGTTACTCGATGAGGGGGTGGACTGAAGCTTTCTTT. Its translation is CASSYSMRGWTEAFF.

The rearrangement joins TRBV18 to TRBJ1-5; D gene ambiguous. Germline-derived CDR1 and CDR2 are KGHSH and LQKENI. This CDR3 region has 14 residues. V was shortened by 0 bases and J by 9 bases, with 12 bases between the two germline ends. The CDR3 region has the DNA TGTGCCAGCTCACCACCGCGGGGAATGCGGCCCCAGCATTTT. As protein: CASSPPRGMRPQHF.

This chain uses TRBV5-5 with TRBJ2-1; 8 nucleotides match TRBD2. CDR3 length: 16 amino acids. The germline gives CDR1 SGHKS, CDR2 YYEKEE (reference sequence). Losses at the gene ends were 4 bases for V and 8 bases for J; bases not matched to a gene: 14. CDR3 in amino acids: CASSTGLAPKVDEQFF. The DNA of the CDR3 is TGTGCCAGCAGCACCGGACTAGCCCCGAAGGTCGATGAGCAGTTCTTC.

The chain recombines TRBV3-1 (or the pseudogene TRBV3-2) with TRBJ1-2, with D perhaps matching TRBD1 (6 bases). V was pared by 4 bases and J by 4 bases, with 10 bases between. This CDR3 is built from 13 residues. Germline CDR1 LGHDT, CDR2 YNNKEL (reference sequence). This chain's CDR3 is CASSLGQFYGYTF. The CDR3 nucleotides read TGTGCCAGCAGCCTTGGACAGTTCTATGGCTACACCTTC.

This chain links TRBV30 with TRBJ1-1, with 9 bases identical to TRBD1. Germline CDR1 is GTSNPN and CDR2 is SVGIG (reference sequence). CDR3 length equals 15 residues. V lost 0 bases, J lost 4 bases, and 6 bases stayed unmatched. The DNA of the CDR3 is TGTGCCTGGAGTGTCGCGAGGACAGGGGCCACTGAAGCTTTCTTT. As protein: CAWSVARTGATEAFF.

This chain connects TRBV7-8 to TRBJ2-6, with 8 bases lining up with TRBD1. Germline V gene sequence: CDR1 SGHVS, CDR2 FQNEAQ. The V and J ends lost 5 bases and 1 base, in that order; junction bases with no gene match: 10. The CDR3 loop spans 18 amino acids. CDR3 in DNA: TGTGCCAGCAGCCCCAAGACAGGGGCAAATTCTGGGGCCAACGTCCTGACTTTC. Its protein is CASSPKTGANSGANVLTF.

The chain combines TRBV6-6 with TRBJ2-7; 10 nucleotides agree with TRBD2. The CDR3 has 15 amino acids. CDR1 and CDR2 (germline): MNHNY, SVGAGI (reference sequence). J was trimmed by 2 bases and V by 5 bases; bases with no gene match: 6. The CDR3, as DNA: TGTGCCAGCAGTCCCGGACTAGCGGCCACCTACGAGCAGTACTTC. It is translated as CASSPGLAATYEQYF.

The chain's CDR3 is CASSLDQGQGEAFF. The CDR3 DNA reads as TGCGCCAGCAGCTTGGATCAGGGGCAAGGTGAAGCTTTCTTT. V usage is TRBV5-1 and J usage is TRBJ1-1, with D possibly TRBD1 on 6 matching bases. CDR1 and CDR2 from the germline V gene are SGHRS and YFSETQ. The CDR3 spans 14 residues. V was trimmed by 0 bases and J by 7 bases, leaving 13 bases between them.

The rearrangement uses TRBV11-2 and TRBJ1-3; 7 positions match TRBD1. Germline CDR1 reads SGHAT; CDR2 reads FQNNGV. Unmatched junction bases numbered 4, after V lost 5 bases and J lost 0 bases. The CDR3 extends over 15 amino acids. DNA of the CDR3: TGTGCCAGCAGCCCCGGGACAGACTCTGGAAACACCATATATTTT. Protein: CASSPGTDSGNTIYF.

The chain recombines TRBV5-6 with TRBJ1-4; D is undetermined. The CDR3 extends over 15 amino acids. Looked up from germline, CDR1 is SGHDT and CDR2 is YYEEEE. Trimming removed 0 bases at V and 5 bases at J, with 11 bases between. The CDR3 loop is CASSLGLVRNEKLFF. DNA for the CDR3: TGTGCCAGCAGCTTGGGACTAGTAAGGAATGAAAAACTGTTTTTT. Full variable domain (outside the CDR3, taken from reference TRBV5-6 and TRBJ1-4): DAGVTQSPTHLIKTRGQQVTLRCSPKSGHDTVSWYQQALGQGPQFIFQYYEEEERQRGNFPDRFSGHQFPNYSSELNVNALLLGDSALYLCASSLGLVRNEKLFFGSGTQLSVL.

This clone has only one observation. The V and J genes are TRBV7-8 and TRBJ1-5; D is unclear. Trimming cost V 4 bases and J 4 bases, with 5 bases left between them. The CDR3 spans 12 residues. Germline values: CDR1 SGHVS, CDR2 FQNEAQ. CDR3 sequence reads: CASSSLNQPQHF. Written as DNA, the CDR3 is TGTGCCAGCAGCTCTCTAAATCAGCCCCAGCATTTT.

J is TRBJ2-5 and V is TRBV15; 8 nucleotides match TRBD2. The germline V gene encodes CDR1 LNHNV and CDR2 YYDKDF (reference sequence). Trimming at V came to 7 bases and at J to 5 bases, leaving 6 bases not matched to a gene. This CDR3 has 13 residues. CDR3 protein: CATKGTRGETQYF. Here the CDR3 DNA reads TGTGCCACCAAGGGGACTAGAGGCGAGACCCAGTACTTC.

The V and J genes are TRBV11-2 and TRBJ2-3, with TRBD2 matching 9 bases. The length of the CDR3 is 17 residues. Germline CDR1 reads SGHAT; CDR2 reads FQNNGV. V was clipped by 2 bases and J by 6 bases; unmatched bases: 12. This chain's CDR3 is CASSLRRLAVGGDTQYF. DNA for the CDR3: TGTGCCAGCAGCTTACGCAGACTAGCGGTGGGGGGGGATACGCAGTATTTT.

The gene calls are TRBV6-5 and TRBJ1-1, with a weak D call TRBD1 (5 bases). The germline V gene encodes CDR1 MNHEY and CDR2 SVGAGI. V was cut by 5 bases and J by 2 bases, with 15 bases left in between. The CDR3 runs to 15 residues. CDR3 residues: CASSRTSFINTEAFF. The CDR3, as DNA: TGTGCCAGCAGTCGGACAAGCTTCATAAACACTGAAGCTTTCTTT.

The chain recombines TRBV29-1 with TRBJ1-2; D unresolved. Germline lookup yields CDR1 SQVTM and CDR2 ANQGSEA. The length of the CDR3 is 12 residues. Here the CDR3 DNA reads TGCAGTGTATCCCAGAGGGCGAAAGGCTACACCTTC. This translates into CSVSQRAKGYTF. The full variable domain, in which reference TRBV29-1 and TRBJ1-2 provide the parts outside the CDR3, is SAVISQKPSRDICQRGTSLTIQCQVDSQVTMMFWYRQQPGQSLTLIATANQGSEATYESGFVIDKFPISRPNLTFSTLTVSNMSPEDSSIYLCSVSQRAKGYTFGSGTRLTVV.

The chain combines TRBV3-1 (or the pseudogene TRBV3-2) with TRBJ2-3; 10 bases are a match to TRBD2. The V gene end was trimmed by 1 base and the J gene end by 2 bases; junction bases not matched to a gene: 6. Germline V gene data show CDR1 as LGHDT and CDR2 as YNNKEL (reference sequence). This CDR3 is 17 amino acids long. The CDR3 DNA follows: TGTGCCAGCAGCCAAGCTTTTACTAGCGGGACCACAGATACGCAGTATTTT. It encodes CASSQAFTSGTTDTQYF.

V usage is TRBV29-1 and J usage is TRBJ2-3, with a tentative D call TRBD2 (6 bases). The V gene's germline CDR1 is SQVTM and CDR2 ANQGSEA. The length of the CDR3 is 14 residues. Written as DNA, the CDR3 is TGCAGTTTTATAGGTGGGACTAGCACAGATACGCAGTATTTT. As protein: CSFIGGTSTDTQYF.

The genes are TRBV20-1 and TRBJ1-4; TRBD1 matches 7 bases. Germline CDR1 reads DFQATT; CDR2 reads SNEGSKA (reference sequence). The V and J ends lost 3 bases and 4 bases, in that order; junction bases with no gene match: 8. This CDR3 region has 15 residues. CDR3 sequence: CSASPNRGGNEKLFF. The CDR3, as DNA: TGCAGTGCTAGTCCGAACAGGGGTGGTAATGAAAAACTGTTTTTT.

The table lists this clone with a few counts. J is TRBJ1-5 and V is TRBV6-5, with D tentatively TRBD1 (6 bases). The length of the CDR3 is 14 residues. Trimming pared 6 bases from V and 2 bases from J, leaving 11 bases between. Per the germline V gene, CDR1 is MNHEY and CDR2 is SVGAGI. The CDR3 sequence: CASRGHGGNQPQHF. As DNA, the CDR3 is TGTGCCAGCAGGGGACACGGGGGCAATCAGCCCCAGCATTTT.

The chain combines TRBV4-2 with TRBJ2-2; 16 bases are shared with TRBD2. Per germline, CDR1 LGHNA and CDR2 YNFKEQ. CDR3 length equals 17 residues. The V segment lost 6 bases and the J segment 4 bases; nucleotides outside the gene matches: 5. CDR3 nucleotides: TGTGCCAGCAGAGGGACTAGCGGGAGGGGGCCCACCGGGGAGCTGTTTTTT. This gives the protein CASRGTSGRGPTGELFF.